A single sample gave rise to the 27 T cell receptor beta chains below, sequenced in a study of kidney transplant recipient with SARS-CoV-2 infection. TCRdb reanalysed the reads using MiXCR and keeps one entry per CDR3 protein. The data hold approximately 240,000 distinct CDR3 sequences, with 29% observed a single time. Sequencing used a blood sample, obtained at baseline and on day 111 from a kidney transplant recipient. The receptors originated from a male patient aged 25 to 39 who had COVID-19 and was a kidney transplant recipient. The graft donor may be the source of some T cells.

In its sample, this clonotype was seen once. This could be a read error, since a much larger clone is one nucleotide away. The CDR3, as DNA: TGTGCCAGTAGTATTTCGGTGGGGAACACTGAAACTTTCTTT. Protein: CASSISVGNTETFF. V and J are TRBV19 and TRBJ1-1; D gene unclear. Germline V gives CDR1 LNHDA, CDR2 SQIVND (reference sequence). The CDR3 consists of 14 residues.

This clonotype occurred a few times. Its ends do not fully match the called genes, so a read error is possible. The CDR3 DNA reads TGTGCCAATAGTATCTATAGCAATCAGCCCCAGCATTTT. Its protein product is CANSIYSNQPQHF. This chain uses TRBV19 with TRBJ1-5; D not resolved. CDR3 length equals 13 residues. Germline assignment: CDR1 LNHDA and CDR2 SQIVND (reference sequence).

The chain has TRBV6-2 or TRBV6-3 and TRBJ2-7; D is perhaps TRBD1 (5 bases). CDR1 is MNHEY, CDR2 SVGEGT, per germline. The CDR3 contains 14 residues. CDR3 coding DNA: TGTGCCGGCAGTACGAGGACATTTTCCTACGAGCAGTACGTC. Protein product: CAGSTRTFSYEQYV.

Note on this clonotype: A read error may be the cause here, since a much bigger clone is one base away. CDR3: CASSPAAPPTEAFF. The CDR3 DNA sequence: TGTGCCAGCTCACCGGCGGCGCCGCCCACTGAAGCTTTCTTT. The chain has TRBV18 and TRBJ1-1; no clear D gene. Per the germline V gene, CDR1 is KGHSH and CDR2 is LQKENI. The CDR3 is 14 residues long. V was pared by 3 bases and J by 4 bases, with 12 bases between.

This clonotype was seen ten or more times. The chain links TRBV6-2 or TRBV6-3 to TRBJ2-7; 8 bases line up with TRBD1. The CDR3 runs to 15 residues. Trimming at V came to 6 bases and at J to 3 bases, leaving 10 bases not matched to a gene. Germline loops: CDR1 MNHEY, CDR2 SVGEGT. CDR3 bases: TGTGCCAGCAGCTACGGACAGGGATTGTTCTACGAGCAGTACTTC. Residues: CASSYGQGLFYEQYF.

The CDR3: CASSKWTSGNTDTQYF. CDR3 nucleotide sequence: TGTGCCAGCAGTAAATGGACTAGCGGAAACACAGATACGCAGTATTTT. The chain uses TRBV28 and TRBJ2-3; the match to TRBD2 covers 10 bases. This CDR3 region has 16 residues. After removal of 5 bases from V and 2 bases from J, the junction contained 7 bases not matched to a gene. The V gene's germline CDR1 is MDHEN and CDR2 SYDVKM.

The chain combines TRBV3-1 with TRBJ1-2; D remains ambiguous. The V end was cut by 5 bases, the J end by 4 bases, with 23 bases between. The CDR3 sequence is 17 residues long. Germline CDR1 LGHDT, CDR2 YNNKEL (reference sequence). CDR3 region: CASSFGPTLRKTYGYTF. As DNA, the CDR3 is TGTGCCAGCAGCTTTGGACCCACCCTTCGAAAGACCTATGGCTACACCTTC.

On this clonotype: The final CDR3 position lacks the conserved phenylalanine or tryptophan, pointing to a likely read error. This chain links TRBV11-3 with TRBJ1-2; D gene ambiguous. The length of the CDR3 is 17 residues. The ends were cut back, 5 bases at V and 4 bases at J, with 23 bases in the middle. Germline V gene data show CDR1 as SGHNT and CDR2 as YENEEA. The CDR3 here is CASSIPLDLGKTYGYTL. CDR3 nucleotides: TGTGCCAGCAGCATACCCCTCGATCTCGGAAAGACCTATGGCTACACCCTC.

In regard to this clonotype: A much bigger clone sits one base away, suggesting this may be a read error. V usage is TRBV5-1 and J usage is TRBJ1-4, with D possibly TRBD1 on 5 matching bases. Between the trimmed V and J ends, which lost 2 bases and 4 bases, there was a span of 15 bases. The CDR3 is 16 amino acids. Germline V lookup: CDR1 SGHRS, CDR2 YFSETQ. Written as DNA, the CDR3 is TGCGCCAGCAGCTTAATCATGGGGACCCTTAATGAAAAACTGTTTTTT. This codes for CASSLIMGTLNEKLFF.

In regard to this clonotype: A much bigger clone sits one base away, suggesting this may be a read error. V usage is TRBV11-2 and J usage is TRBJ2-3; 12 bases align to TRBD2. The germline V gene has CDR1 SGHAT and CDR2 FQNNGV. Losses at the gene ends were 3 bases for V and 3 bases for J; bases not matched to a gene: 4. The CDR3 has 16 amino acids. The CDR3 sequence is CASSLTSGGRTDTQYF. The CDR3, as DNA: TGTGCCAGCAGCTTGACTAGCGGGGGCAGGACAGATACGCAGTATTTT.

As regards this clonotype: This may be a read error: a much more frequent sequence differs by one nucleotide. This chain uses TRBV7-9 with TRBJ2-3; TRBD1 might be the D (6 bases). The V gene lost 3 bases and the J gene lost 6 bases, with 13 bases spanning the gap. The germline CDR1 and CDR2 sequences are SEHNR and FQNEAQ (reference sequence). The length of the CDR3 is 14 residues. CDR3 coding DNA: TGTGCCAGCAGCTTTGGGGCAGGGGTGGATACGCAGTATTTT. Its translation is CASSFGAGVDTQYF.

This clonotype was seen repeatedly, ten times or more. The rearrangement joins TRBV4-2 to TRBJ2-7, with 9 nucleotides matching TRBD2. Trimming removed 0 bases from V and 3 bases from J; junction bases left unmatched: 6. This CDR3 has 16 residues. The germline CDR1 and CDR2 sequences are LGHNA and YNFKEQ. The chain's CDR3 is CASSQDPWREGYEQYF. CDR3 bases: TGTGCCAGCAGCCAAGATCCATGGCGGGAGGGCTACGAGCAGTACTTC.

The genes are TRBV12-2 and TRBJ1-2. TRBV12-2 is given as a pseudogene. The CDR3 length is 17 residues. Written as DNA, the CDR3 is TGTGCAAGTCGCTCGCCAATGACTCCACGAAAGACCTATGGCTACACCTTC. This encodes CASRSPMTPRKTYGYTF.

A note on this clonotype: This could be a read error, since a much larger clone is one nucleotide away. V usage is TRBV6-5 and J usage is TRBJ1-2; D not certain. V was cut by 5 bases and J by 4 bases, with 23 bases left in between. Germline-derived CDR1 and CDR2 are MNHEY and SVGAGI. This CDR3 has 17 amino acids. The CDR3 sequence is CASSALGECGKTYGYTF. CDR3 in DNA: TGTGCCAGCAGTGCCCTTGGGGAATGTGGAAAGACCTATGGCTACACCTTC.

A remark on this clonotype: A single base separates this from a much larger clone, so it may be a read error. The J gene is TRBJ1-5, the V gene TRBV12-3 or TRBV12-4; no definite D call. CDR3 length: 14 residues. CDR3 in amino acids: CASNLEDGNQPQHF. Written as DNA, the CDR3 is TGTGCCAGCAATTTAGAGGACGGTAATCAGCCCCAGCATTTT.

The chain is built from TRBV11-2 and TRBJ2-3, with 9 bases that match TRBD2. CDR3 length equals 19 residues. The germline gives CDR1 SGHAT, CDR2 FQNNGV. The junction had 13 bases not matched to a gene; V was cut back by 3 bases and J by 0 bases. This chain's CDR3 is CASSFLSQLAGPSTDTQYF. The DNA for the CDR3 is TGTGCCAGCAGCTTTCTTTCTCAACTAGCGGGCCCTAGCACAGATACGCAGTATTTT.

In the case of this clonotype: This clone may be a read error of a much larger clone one base away. The J gene is TRBJ2-7, the V gene TRBV7-9, with 7 bases that match TRBD1. The CDR3 loop spans 13 amino acids. In germline, CDR1 is SEHNR, CDR2 FQNEAQ (reference sequence). V shed 5 bases and J 9 bases; nucleotides not matched to a gene: 10. CDR3 residues: CASSPDRVNGQYF. CDR3 sequence (DNA): TGTGCCAGCAGCCCTGACAGGGTGAACGGGCAGTACTTC.

This clonotype has ten or more counts. V and J are TRBV5-5 and TRBJ2-2; TRBD1 is a possible D gene (5 bases). This CDR3 region has 18 residues. From germline, CDR1 is SGHKS and CDR2 YYEKEE (reference sequence). The germline V and J ends were trimmed by 1 base and 0 bases, with 16 bases remaining between them. In DNA form, the CDR3 reads TGTGCCAGCAGCTTGAGGGGAAGTTTGGTCGCGAACACCGGGGAGCTGTTTTTT. It is translated as CASSLRGSLVANTGELFF.

This clonotype appeared many times. V gene TRBV7-3 combines with J gene TRBJ1-6; D call uncertain. The CDR3 length is 13 residues. V was clipped by 5 bases and J by 6 bases, with 8 bases between them. Per the germline V gene, CDR1 is SGHTA and CDR2 is FQGTGA. CDR3: CASSRILNSPLHF. CDR3 sequence (DNA): TGTGCCAGCAGCCGGATACTTAATTCACCCCTCCACTTT.

As to this clonotype: One end of the junction does not line up with germline, which may come from a read error. As DNA, the CDR3 is TGTGCCAGCAGACGACAGGGGACGAACACCGGGGGGCTGTTTTTT. Its protein is CASRRQGTNTGGLFF. The chain links TRBV12-3 or TRBV12-4 to TRBJ2-2; 8 nucleotides align to TRBD1. The CDR3 contains 15 residues.

This clonotype was counted ten times or more. The chain links TRBV15 to TRBJ2-7; TRBD2 is a possible D gene (5 bases). The CDR3 is made up of 15 amino acids. V was cut by 1 base and J by 3 bases, with 13 bases left in between. The germline V gene has CDR1 LNHNV and CDR2 YYDKDF (reference sequence). The CDR3 is CATSRGGGGNYEQYF. The CDR3 DNA is TGTGCCACCAGCAGAGGAGGTGGAGGCAACTACGAGCAGTACTTC. Supplemented by reference TRBV15 and TRBJ2-7, the full variable domain reads DAMVIQNPRYQVTQFGKPVTLSCSQTLNHNVMYWYQQKSSQAPKLLFHYYDKDFNNEADTPDNFQSRRPNTSFCFLDIRSPGLGDTAMYLCATSRGGGGNYEQYFGPGTRLTVT.

This clonotype appeared once. The chain joins TRBV7-2 to TRBJ1-2; no clear D. The V gene lost 7 bases and the J gene lost 4 bases, with 25 bases spanning the gap. Per germline, CDR1 SGHTA and CDR2 FQGNSA. This CDR3 has 17 residues. CDR3 nucleotide sequence: TGTGCCAGCAACTCGAGCAGCAGAGACGGAAAGACCTATGGCTACACCTTC. Protein: CASNSSSRDGKTYGYTF.

This clonotype was observed at least ten times. This rearrangement joins TRBV3-1 to TRBJ2-2, with no clear D. V was shortened by 4 bases and J by 5 bases, with 23 bases between the two germline ends. Germline V gene sequence: CDR1 LGHDT, CDR2 YNNKEL (reference sequence). The CDR3 contains 18 residues. The CDR3 DNA reads TGTGCCAGCAGCCGGGTCGGTCCCATTTCAGGCTTGACCGGGGAGCTGTTTTTT. Amino acid sequence: CASSRVGPISGLTGELFF.

In this sample, this clonotype turned up many times. The chain joins TRBV3-1 to TRBJ1-4; tentatively, D is TRBD1 (5 bases). The V and J ends lost 4 bases and 7 bases respectively, with 13 bases between them. Germline-derived CDR1 and CDR2 are LGHDT and YNNKEL (reference sequence). This CDR3 is 14 amino acids long. This CDR3 reads CASSPLGVGEKLFF. CDR3 bases: TGTGCCAGCAGCCCCTTGGGGGTGGGTGAAAAACTGTTTTTT.

As for this clonotype: No conserved phenylalanine or tryptophan is present at the end of the CDR3, so a read error is the likely explanation. J is TRBJ2-3 and V is TRBV14; 8 bases are a match to TRBD2. The CDR3 is 17 amino acids. Germline values: CDR1 SGHDN, CDR2 FVKESK. V lost 0 bases and J lost 4; bases outside the gene matches: 9. The CDR3 bases are TGTGCCAGCAGCCAAGATCGCAGGACTAGCATCCCAGATACGCAGTATCTT. It specifies CASSQDRRTSIPDTQYL.

This clonotype has at least ten counts. The chain is built from TRBV15 and TRBJ2-3; no clear D gene. V shed 5 bases and J shed 2 bases, with 5 bases lying between them. This CDR3 contains 12 residues. Germline V gene sequence: CDR1 LNHNV, CDR2 YYDKDF (reference sequence). The CDR3 DNA is TGTGCCACCAGCCATGACACAGATACGCAGTATTTT. Protein sequence: CATSHDTDTQYF.

Note on this clonotype: Compared with germline, one end of the junction differs, possibly owing to a read error. The genes are TRBV6-1 and TRBJ2-1; D ambiguous. CDR1 is MNHNS and CDR2 is SASEGT in the germline V gene. The CDR3 runs 13 residues. The CDR3 DNA reads TGTACCAGCAGTGAAAGCGCCTACAATGAGCAGTTCTTC. As protein: CTSSESAYNEQFF.